Reported below is one T cell receptor (beta chain). Random hexamers were used to reverse transcribe the RNA input (about 0.5 to 1 ug). The immunoSEQ assay covered 54 Vbeta and 13 Jbeta segments for CDR3. TCRdb processed the immunoSEQ multiplex PCR reads anew with MiXCR; each CDR3 protein has one entry. The data contain 200,000 to 250,000 distinct CDR3 sequences, about 95% of them singletons. CDR3 length: 15 residues. Germline CDR1 SGHTA, CDR2 FQGTGA. The V end lost 5 bases, the J end lost 0 bases, and 11 bases lay between the germline ends. These data belong to a study of CD8 T cells in Susac syndrome. The authors carried out high-throughput sequencing of TCR beta. They applied it to CD8+ and CD4+ T cells obtained from blood. The TEMRA cells underwent FACS enrichment, while the CD8+ and CD4+ T cells underwent negative isolation.

The TCR sequence derives from a human donor with multiple sclerosis. The sample was CD4+ T cells from PBMCs. This chain links TRBV7-3 with TRBJ2-1; D unresolved. The CDR3 region is CASSRTLTSYNEQFF. For the CDR3, the DNA is TGTGCCAGCAGCCGTACTCTGACCTCCTACAATGAGCAGTTCTTC. Variable domain in full (rest from reference TRBV7-3 and TRBJ2-1): GAGVSQTPSNKVTEKGKYVELRCDPISGHTALYWYRQSLGQGPEFLIYFQGTGAADDSGLPNDRFFAVRPEGSVSTLKIQRTERGDSAVYLCASSRTLTSYNEQFFGPGTRLTVL.